This T cell receptor beta chain was sequenced in a study of blood T cells in healthy people across ages. Findings and limits, study-wide: Any changes in expanded clonotypes were possibly confounded, as donor CMV status remained unknown. There were more naive CD4+ cells and higher diversity in long-lived donors than in aged donors.

Regarding this clonotype: What it binds is not known.

The CDR3 has 12 residues. J was trimmed by 3 bases and V by 5 bases; bases with no gene match: 3. Germline V gene lookup returns CDR1 SQVTM and CDR2 ANQGSEA. For the second PCR, which ran for about 7 to 11 cycles, a sample-barcoded 5' primer and a J-beta primer mix were used. TCRdb re-derived calls from the 5' RACE reads in MiXCR, one entry per CDR3 protein. The sample contains about 800,000 distinct CDR3 sequences, around a quarter of which appear only once. Another study also made use of these data, one on T cells of mothers and their children. From that second work: Three healthy Caucasian mothers, along with their six children, were the donors. The shaping of TCR recombination output by thymic selection is similar in related and unrelated pairs.

The chain is built from TRBV29-1 and TRBJ1-2; TRBD1 aligns across 7 bases. The receptor comes from a boy between 10 and 17 years old in good health. Specimen: blood. The CDR3 DNA reads as TGCAGCGTTTATGGGACAGACTATGGCTACACCTTC. It yields the protein CSVYGTDYGYTF.